A selection of T cell receptor beta chains follows, all from one sample in a study of cytomegalovirus exposure and HLA in healthy donors. Profiled with immunoSEQ multiplex PCR; TCRdb holds only in-frame clones, not every one. The repertoire holds 150,000 to 200,000 clones, with about 81% as singletons. Material for sequencing was PBMCs. The receptors were sampled from a woman aged 25 to 45 in good health and CMV-seronegative. CDR3s include the opening cysteine and the closing phenylalanine or tryptophan. D genes are given only for firm matches. Rows give clone size only sometimes, using once, few, many, or a class for an expanded clone.

J | D | V | size | CDR3 | DNA
TRBJ2-1 | TRBD2 | TRBV6-5 | NA | CASTPPGLAINEQFF | TGTGCCAGCACCCCACCGGGACTAGCGATAAATGAGCAGTTCTTC
TRBJ1-1 | NA | TRBV11-3 | NA | CASSPTLNTEAFF | TGTGCCAGCAGCCCCACTTTGAACACTGAAGCTTTCTTT
TRBJ2-1 | TRBD2 | TRBV5-1 | NA | CASSLEVQLAGEDEQFF | TGCGCCAGCAGCTTGGAGGTTCAGCTAGCGGGGGAAGATGAGCAGTTCTTC
TRBJ2-2 | NA | TRBV9 | NA | CASSVGTAYTGELFF | TGTGCCAGCAGCGTAGGGACAGCCTACACCGGGGAGCTGTTTTTT
TRBJ2-3 | NA | TRBV5-1 | NA | CASSIGGVDTQYF | TGCGCCAGCAGCATTGGAGGTGTTGATACGCAGTATTTT
TRBJ2-1 | TRBD2 | TRBV5-1 | once | CASSAGVYNEQFF | TGCGCCAGCAGCGCGGGGGTCTACAATGAGCAGTTCTTC
TRBJ2-7 | TRBD1 | TRBV7-8 | NA | CASSFDRGVPYEQYF | TGTGCCAGCAGCTTCGACAGGGGGGTTCCCTACGAGCAGTACTTC
TRBJ2-7 | TRBD2 | TRBV7-2 | NA | CASSLFATSGSYEQYF | TGTGCCAGCAGCTTGTTTGCGACTAGCGGATCCTACGAGCAGTACTTC
TRBJ1-2 | NA | TRBV6-1 | many | CASSEGPGEGYGYTF | TGTGCCAGCAGTGAAGGGCCAGGGGAAGGGTATGGCTACACCTTC
TRBJ1-1 | NA | TRBV4-1 | NA | CASSQDRARRSEAFF | TGCGCCAGCAGCCAAGATAGGGCTCGGAGGTCCGAAGCTTTCTTT
TRBJ1-5 | NA | TRBV4-2 | few | CASSQGQENQPQHF | TGTGCCAGCAGCCAAGGACAGGAGAATCAGCCCCAGCATTTT
TRBJ1-2 | NA | TRBV25-1 | NA | CASRDTNYGYTF | TGTGCCAGCAGGGACACTAACTATGGCTACACCTTC
TRBJ2-3 | TRBD2 | TRBV9 | NA | CASSGPRLAGGISTDTQYF | TGTGCCAGCAGCGGTCCCCGGTTAGCGGGAGGGATTAGCACAGATACGCAGTATTTT
TRBJ2-5 | TRBD2 | TRBV5-1 | NA | CASSPGLAEETQYF | TGCGCCAGCAGCCCGGGACTAGCGGAAGAGACCCAGTACTTC
TRBJ2-6 | TRBD1 | TRBV27 | NA | CASSLGQGAAGANVLTF | TGTGCCAGCAGTTTAGGGCAGGGGGCGGCTGGGGCCAACGTCCTGACTTTC
TRBJ2-5 | NA | TRBV27 | NA | CASSYQGNQETQYF | TGTGCCAGCAGTTACCAGGGCAACCAAGAGACCCAGTACTTC
TRBJ2-3 | TRBD2 | TRBV9 | NA | CASSASGDSTDTQYF | TGTGCCAGCAGCGCAAGCGGGGATAGCACAGATACGCAGTATTTT
TRBJ1-1 | NA | TRBV6-1 | NA | CASRILGQTNTEAFF | TGTGCCAGCAGGATTCTCGGACAGACGAACACTGAAGCTTTCTTT
TRBJ2-7 | TRBD1 | TRBV2 | NA | CASSWTGARYEQYF | TGTGCCAGCTCTTGGACAGGGGCAAGGTACGAGCAGTACTTC
TRBJ2-7 | NA | TRBV28 | few | CASSEPQGYRSYEQYF | TGTGCCAGCAGCGAACCCCAGGGGTATCGCTCCTACGAGCAGTACTTC
TRBJ2-6 | TRBD1 | TRBV9 | NA | CASSTGTGVSGANALTF | TGTGCCAGCAGCACCGGGACAGGGGTCTCTGGGGCCAACGCCCTGACTTTC
TRBJ2-2 | NA | TRBV30 | NA | CAWSQVIGELFF | TGTGCCTGGAGCCAGGTCATCGGGGAGCTGTTTTTT
TRBJ1-2 | NA | TRBV27 | NA | CATRTGLGEGYTF | TGTGCCACCCGCACGGGGTTAGGCGAAGGCTACACCTTC
TRBJ2-3 | TRBD1 | TRBV5-1 | NA | CASRGDRGTDTQYF | TGCGCCAGCAGGGGGGACAGGGGTACAGATACGCAGTATTTT
TRBJ2-7 | NA | TRBV27 | NA | CASSLVLGLEDEQYF | TGTGCCAGCAGTTTGGTTCTGGGTTTGGAGGACGAGCAGTACTTC
TRBJ1-5 | TRBD1 | TRBV2 | NA | CASNQQGARGQPQHF | TGTGCCAGTAATCAACAGGGGGCTCGAGGACAGCCCCAGCATTTT
TRBJ2-1 | NA | TRBV19 | few | CASSIDLDYNEQFF | TGTGCCAGTAGTATAGATCTAGACTACAATGAGCAGTTCTTC
TRBJ2-1 | NA | TRBV6-1 | NA | CASLRHDNRNEQFF | TGTGCCAGCTTACGTCACGACAACAGGAATGAGCAGTTCTTC
TRBJ1-2 | NA | TRBV30 | NA | CAWSPTGATGVYGYTF | TGTGCCTGGAGTCCTACAGGCGCTACGGGAGTCTATGGCTACACCTTC
TRBJ2-2 | TRBD1 | TRBV19 | NA | CAGQGATGELFF | TGTGCCGGACAGGGGGCGACCGGGGAGCTGTTTTTT
TRBJ2-7 | NA | TRBV30 | NA | CAWSGASGVYEQYF | TGTGCCTGGAGCGGGGCCTCGGGAGTCTACGAGCAGTACTTC
TRBJ1-3 | NA | TRBV7-6 | NA | CASSLAWQTGNTIYF | TGTGCCAGCAGCTTAGCGTGGCAGACAGGAAACACCATATATTTT
TRBJ2-2 | TRBD2 | TRBV5-6 | NA | CASSLLGTSGSGELFF | TGTGCCAGCAGCTTGCTCGGGACTAGCGGGAGTGGGGAGCTGTTTTTT
TRBJ2-7 | NA | TRBV30 | many | CAWSVTSPSYEQYF | TGTGCCTGGAGTGTAACTAGCCCGTCCTACGAGCAGTACTTC
TRBJ2-3 | TRBD2 | TRBV5-1 | NA | CASTKGPSGRARRKDTQYF | TGCGCCAGCACCAAGGGGCCTAGCGGGAGGGCTAGAAGGAAAGATACGCAGTATTTT
TRBJ2-2 | NA | TRBV9 | NA | CASSVGTVNTGELFF | TGTGCCAGCAGCGTAGGGACAGTGAACACCGGGGAGCTGTTTTTT
TRBJ1-3 | NA | TRBV7-2 | NA | CAPLGGVLAYF | TGTGCGCCTTTGGGGGGGGTGTTGGCTTATTTT
TRBJ2-7 | NA | TRBV5-1 | few | CASRATGGQYF | TGCGCCAGCAGGGCGACAGGAGGGCAGTACTTC
TRBJ2-2 | TRBD2 | TRBV4-1 | NA | CASSHPGLAGREGRTGELFF | TGCGCCAGCAGCCACCCGGGACTAGCGGGACGGGAAGGAAGGACCGGGGAGCTGTTTTTT
TRBJ2-7 | TRBD1 | TRBV18 | once | CASSRPGQGAYEQYF | TGTGCCAGCTCACGCCCGGGACAGGGGGCCTACGAGCAGTACTTC
TRBJ2-7 | TRBD1 | TRBV25-1 | once | CASSPGQGVSYEQYF | TGTGCCAGCAGTCCGGGACAGGGCGTCTCCTACGAGCAGTACTTC
TRBJ1-2 | NA | TRBV6-1 | many | CASSEAVSPNYGYTF | TGTGCCAGCAGTGAAGCCGTTTCCCCTAACTATGGCTACACCTTC
TRBJ1-1 | NA | TRBV12-5 | NA | CASGLPPEAFF | TGTGCTAGTGGTTTGCCTCCTGAAGCTTTCTTT
TRBJ1-5 | TRBD1 | TRBV6-6 | NA | CASRAGQGGEQPQHF | TGTGCCAGCAGGGCTGGACAGGGAGGGGAACAGCCCCAGCATTTT
TRBJ2-5 | TRBD1 | TRBV28 | NA | CASRGQSYRGTQYF | TGTGCCAGCAGGGGACAGTCCTATAGGGGGACCCAGTACTTC
TRBJ2-7 | NA | TRBV27 | few | CASSLYVAYEQYF | TGTGCCAGCAGTTTATATGTCGCCTACGAGCAGTACTTC
TRBJ2-7 | TRBD2 | TRBV5-1 | once | CASKPSGRAGNYEQYF | TGCGCCTCTAAACCTAGCGGGAGGGCCGGTAACTACGAGCAGTACTTC
TRBJ1-5 | NA | TRBV28 | NA | CASSLQGGGRAQHF | TGTGCCAGCAGTCTGCAAGGGGGTGGGAGAGCCCAGCATTTT
TRBJ2-2 | TRBD1 | TRBV6-8 | few | CASSRPGQGGGRLFF | TGTGCCAGCAGCCGACCGGGACAGGGGGGCGGTAGGCTGTTTTTT